Following are 29 T cell receptor beta chains from one sample sequenced in a study of Graves' ophthalmopathy and Graves' hyperthyroidism. RNA transcripts were the template, and TCR beta CDR3 regions were amplified from them. Investigators did first-round RT-PCR with HTBI primers, then second-round multiplex PCR. Using its own MiXCR run on the multiplex PCR reads, TCRdb lists one record per CDR3 protein. The sample includes about 400,000 distinct CDR3 sequences, 15% of them seen just once. The sample was peripheral blood. The receptors derive from a woman between 18 and 30 years old with stable Graves' hyperthyroidism.

The rearrangement uses TRBV6-1 and TRBJ1-6; weak D call: TRBD1 (6 bases). Germline lookup yields CDR1 MNHNS and CDR2 SASEGT. The CDR3 is made up of 15 amino acids. Trimming took off 3 bases at V and 7 bases at J, with 13 bases between the two ends. CDR3 nucleotide sequence: TGTGCCAGCAGTGACCAAACAGGGACAAATTCACCCCTCCACTTT. This encodes CASSDQTGTNSPLHF.

This clonotype was counted ten times or more. The chain recombines TRBV4-2 with TRBJ2-7, with TRBD2 as a possible D gene (6 bases). Per germline, CDR1 LGHNA and CDR2 YNFKEQ. The CDR3 contains 15 residues. Trimming removed 4 bases from V and 2 bases from J, with 15 bases in between. The CDR3 spells CASSPEVSGAYEQYF. The DNA of the CDR3 is TGTGCCAGCAGCCCAGAGGTCTCGGGGGCCTACGAGCAGTACTTC.

The chain recombines TRBV29-1 with TRBJ1-2; no clear D gene. This CDR3 is 11 amino acids long. V was cut by 3 bases and J by 6 bases, with 8 bases left in between. The germline V gene has CDR1 SQVTM and CDR2 ANQGSEA. The CDR3 spells CSVDHTDGYTF. The CDR3 nucleotides read TGCAGCGTTGACCACACGGATGGCTACACCTTC.

In this sample, this clonotype turned up many times. The chain employs TRBV19 and TRBJ1-5, with D perhaps TRBD1 (6 bases). CDR1 and CDR2 from the germline V gene are LNHDA and SQIVND (reference sequence). Trimming pared 7 bases from V and 6 bases from J, leaving 19 bases between. The CDR3 sequence is 15 residues long. The CDR3 region has the DNA TGTGCCAGTACCCTTGGGGGCACGAGAGTTCAGCCCCAGCATTTT. Its protein product is CASTLGGTRVQPQHF.

This clonotype has more than one count but fewer than ten. The rearrangement links TRBV24-1 to TRBJ2-3; possibly TRBD1 for D (5 bases). The germline gives CDR1 KGHDR, CDR2 SFDVKD. The V end was cut by 5 bases, the J end by 4 bases, with 9 bases between. The CDR3 is 13 amino acids. The CDR3 here is CATSAQGPDTQYF. CDR3 DNA sequence: TGTGCCACCAGTGCCCAGGGTCCAGATACGCAGTATTTT.

This clonotype was detected many times. This chain connects TRBV29-1 to TRBJ2-2, with D maybe TRBD1 (6 bases). The CDR3 spans 14 residues. Trimming left V 4 bases short and J 0 bases short, with 9 bases between. The germline V gene has CDR1 SQVTM and CDR2 ANQGSEA. In DNA form, the CDR3 reads TGCAGCGTTGCTGGGGGCCCGAACACCGGGGAGCTGTTTTTT. Translation: CSVAGGPNTGELFF.

This clonotype was seen at least ten times. The chain is built from TRBV6-1 and TRBJ2-2; a weak D match, TRBD2 (5 bases). V was clipped by 1 base and J by 3 bases, with 6 bases between them. The CDR3 length is 14 residues. From germline, CDR1 is MNHNS and CDR2 SASEGT. The CDR3 nucleotides are TGTGCCAGCAGTGAAGGCGGGTACACCGGGGAGCTGTTTTTT. It encodes CASSEGGYTGELFF.

This clonotype has only a few counts. This rearrangement joins TRBV11-3 to TRBJ2-4; no definite D call. This CDR3 contains 13 residues. Germline CDR1 and CDR2: SGHNT and YENEEA. V dropped 5 bases and J dropped 5 bases, with 10 bases sitting between them. The chain's CDR3 is CASSAPGQNIQYF. In DNA form, the CDR3 reads TGTGCCAGCAGCGCGCCAGGCCAAAACATTCAGTACTTC. The entire variable domain, with the rest obtained from reference TRBV11-3 and TRBJ2-4, is as follows: EAGVVQSPRYKIIEKKQPVAFWCNPISGHNTLYWYLQNLGQGPELLIRYENEEAVDDSQLPKDRFSAERLKGVDSTLKIQPAELGDSAVYLCASSAPGQNIQYFGAGTRLSVL.

This clonotype has only a few counts. The chain links TRBV7-9 to TRBJ1-5; TRBD1 is a possible D gene (6 bases). The CDR3 runs 15 residues. V was cut by 5 bases and J by 6 bases, with 17 bases left in between. CDR1 and CDR2 from the germline V gene are SEHNR and FQNEAQ (reference sequence). CDR3 sequence (DNA): TGTGCCAGCAGCCCCGGCGGGGGCGCTTCTCAGCCCCAGCATTTT. Its protein product is CASSPGGGASQPQHF.

The rearrangement links TRBV6-2 or TRBV6-3 to TRBJ2-2, with 8 bases that match TRBD2. CDR1 is MNHEY and CDR2 is SVGEGT in the germline V gene. CDR3 size: 18 residues. Trimming removed 7 bases from V and 1 base from J; junction bases left unmatched: 14. The CDR3 nucleotides are TGTGCCAGCACACTTCTAATGGGAACTAGCGGGAACACCGGGGAGCTGTTTTTT. It encodes CASTLLMGTSGNTGELFF.

This clonotype was seen ten or more times. The chain has TRBV14 and TRBJ2-2; D gene ambiguous. Germline V CDR1 and CDR2: SGHDN, FVKESK. The CDR3 runs to 14 residues. V was cut by 4 bases and J by 1 base, with 7 bases left in between. CDR3 nucleotides: TGTGCCAGCAGCCTGACCTTGAACACCGGGGAGCTGTTTTTT. It is translated as CASSLTLNTGELFF.

This clonotype was recorded at least ten times. V usage is TRBV19 and J usage is TRBJ2-7, with no clear D. V was shortened by 1 base and J by 0 bases, with 13 bases between the two germline ends. The CDR3 loop spans 16 amino acids. Germline V gives CDR1 LNHDA, CDR2 SQIVND (reference sequence). The CDR3 DNA is TGTGCCAGTAGTATAGGTGTGACGTATAGCTCCTACGAGCAGTACTTC. It is translated as CASSIGVTYSSYEQYF.

There are many counts of this clonotype. This chain uses TRBV10-3 with TRBJ2-7; D gene unclear. Germline assignment: CDR1 ENHRY and CDR2 SYGVKD. The CDR3 has 14 residues. V was shortened by 6 bases and J by 0 bases, with 12 bases between the two germline ends. The CDR3 loop reads CAIRVTTSSYEQYF. The CDR3 nucleotides are TGTGCCATCAGGGTTACCACCAGCTCCTACGAGCAGTACTTC.

This clonotype came up a few times. This sequence joins TRBV11-1 and TRBJ1-2, with 8 nucleotides matching TRBD1. CDR3 length: 17 amino acids. Germline V gives CDR1 SGHAT, CDR2 FQDESV (reference sequence). The trim removed 3 bases at V and 1 base at J, leaving 10 bases unmatched. The chain's CDR3 is CASSFGPGTGFNYGYTF. The CDR3 coding sequence is TGTGCCAGCAGCTTCGGACCAGGGACAGGATTTAACTATGGCTACACCTTC.

This clonotype came up many times. CDR3 in amino acids: CATGLSNQPQHF. DNA for the CDR3: TGTGCCACCGGACTGAGCAATCAGCCCCAGCATTTT. The chain joins TRBV6-1 to TRBJ1-5, with D unresolved. The CDR3 runs 12 residues. CDR1 is MNHNS, CDR2 SASEGT, per germline. V lost 10 bases and J lost 1, with 8 bases in between.

In its sample, this clonotype was seen many times. DNA of the CDR3: TGTGCCAGCAGAGGACAGGGGGAAGCTTTCTTT. This translates into CASRGQGEAFF. This chain links TRBV4-2 with TRBJ1-1, with 9 bases fitting TRBD1. J gave up 8 bases and V 6 bases, and 1 base lay outside the gene matches. The CDR3 runs to 11 residues. CDR1 is LGHNA, CDR2 YNFKEQ, per germline.

The V gene is TRBV5-5, the J gene TRBJ1-2, with D hard to call. V lost 3 bases, J lost 1 base, and 13 bases lay in between. CDR1 and CDR2 from the germline V gene are SGHKS and YYEKEE (reference sequence). CDR3 length: 15 residues. CDR3 protein: CASSSRARVNYGYTF. DNA for the CDR3: TGTGCCAGCAGCTCGCGGGCGCGGGTTAACTATGGCTACACCTTC.

The J gene is TRBJ2-5, the V gene TRBV6-2 or TRBV6-3; TRBD2 matches at 9 bases. This CDR3 region has 17 residues. J gave up 1 base and V 0 bases, and 6 bases lay outside the gene matches. Germline V gene data show CDR1 as MNHEY and CDR2 as SVGEGT. The CDR3 spells CASSYSWSAGGQETQYF. The CDR3 nucleotides are TGTGCCAGCAGTTACTCCTGGTCAGCGGGGGGCCAAGAGACCCAGTACTTC.

This clonotype showed up many times. The gene calls are TRBV18 and TRBJ1-3, with D uncertain. V gave up 1 base and J gave up 4 bases, with 5 bases separating them. This CDR3 has 13 amino acids. Germline V CDR1 and CDR2: KGHSH, LQKENI. CDR3 sequence: CASSPQSGNTIYF. The CDR3 DNA is TGTGCCAGCTCACCACAGTCCGGAAACACCATATATTTT.

This clonotype has at least ten counts. The chain has TRBV5-1 and TRBJ1-2; D unclear. Germline CDR1 SGHRS, CDR2 YFSETQ. The CDR3 has 14 amino acids. Trimming removed 5 bases from V and 4 bases from J, with 15 bases in between. The chain's CDR3 is CASSGGSGVYGYTF. In DNA form, the CDR3 reads TGCGCCAGCAGTGGCGGAAGCGGGGTCTATGGCTACACCTTC.

Ten or more counts support this clonotype. The chain has TRBV11-3 and TRBJ2-7, with 8 bases matching TRBD1. CDR1 is SGHNT, CDR2 YENEEA, per germline. V lost 5 bases and J lost 4; bases outside the gene matches: 7. This CDR3 is built from 14 residues. The CDR3 loop reads CASSLGQGDYEQYF. CDR3 DNA: TGTGCCAGCAGCCTAGGACAGGGCGATTACGAGCAGTACTTC.

This clonotype was detected ten times or more. The chain uses TRBV6-1 and TRBJ1-5, with D unclear. Trimming pared 4 bases from V and 0 bases from J, leaving 10 bases between. CDR3 length: 15 amino acids. Germline CDR1 is MNHNS and CDR2 is SASEGT. CDR3 nucleotide sequence: TGTGCCAGCAGTGGTTACTCCTTTAGCAATCAGCCCCAGCATTTT. It translates to CASSGYSFSNQPQHF.

The V gene is TRBV5-1, the J gene TRBJ2-5, with 7 positions matching TRBD2. The germline V gene encodes CDR1 SGHRS and CDR2 YFSETQ. The CDR3 covers 14 residues. J was trimmed by 0 bases and V by 4 bases; bases with no gene match: 3. The CDR3 protein is CASSHRGDQETQYF. The CDR3 nucleotides read TGCGCCAGCAGCCACCGGGGGGACCAAGAGACCCAGTACTTC. The whole variable domain, filled in from reference TRBV5-1 and TRBJ2-5, reads KAGVTQTPRYLIKTRGQQVTLSCSPISGHRSVSWYQQTPGQGLQFLFEYFSETQRNKGNFPGRFSGRQFSNSRSEMNVSTLELGDSALYLCASSHRGDQETQYFGPGTRLLVL.

This clonotype was seen ten or more times. The chain links TRBV2 to TRBJ1-1; D perhaps matches TRBD1 (5 bases). Germline CDR1 SNHLY, CDR2 FYNNEI. With 5 bases removed from V and 2 bases from J, the gap between germline ends came to 15 bases. The CDR3 runs 15 residues. CDR3 sequence (DNA): TGTGCCAGCAGTAAAAGAGGGGTGAGAAACACTGAAGCTTTCTTT. It yields the protein CASSKRGVRNTEAFF.

To note about this clonotype: It is likely a read error, because the conserved phenylalanine at the end of the CDR3 is missing. The chain combines TRBV6-1 with TRBJ1-2; 10 bases are shared with TRBD1. This CDR3 spans 14 amino acids. Trimming cost V 4 bases and J 5 bases; bases outside gene matches: 4. Germline V CDR1 and CDR2: MNHNS, SASEGT. The CDR3 nucleotides are TGTGCCAGCAGTGCGCGGACAGGGGGGTATGGCTACACCTAC. Translated: CASSARTGGYGYTY.

At least ten counts were recorded for this clonotype. This chain connects TRBV2 to TRBJ2-7; 9 bases are a match to TRBD1. The CDR3 runs to 16 residues. V lost 5 bases and J lost 6; bases outside the gene matches: 14. CDR1 is SNHLY and CDR2 is FYNNEI in the germline V gene. The CDR3 spells CASSSYNRGLGGEQYF. The CDR3 DNA follows: TGTGCCAGCAGTTCGTATAACAGGGGGCTCGGAGGCGAGCAGTACTTC.

This clonotype was seen many times. J is TRBJ2-7 and V is TRBV19; 7 nucleotides match TRBD1. V lost 3 bases and J lost 0; bases outside the gene matches: 5. The length of the CDR3 is 15 residues. Per germline, CDR1 LNHDA and CDR2 SQIVND (reference sequence). The CDR3 protein is CASSILTGPSYEQYF. CDR3 nucleotides: TGTGCCAGTAGTATTTTGACAGGGCCCTCCTACGAGCAGTACTTC.

This clonotype was seen repeatedly, ten times or more. V and J are TRBV29-1 and TRBJ1-1, with a weak D call TRBD1 (6 bases). Trimming left V 3 bases short and J 1 base short, with 9 bases between. Germline CDR1 SQVTM, CDR2 ANQGSEA. The length of the CDR3 is 13 residues. CDR3 nucleotide sequence: TGCAGCGTTGACAGGGGACGGAACACTGAAGCTTTCTTT. This gives the protein CSVDRGRNTEAFF.

This clonotype was counted at least ten times. CDR3 region: CASSLAYVRDRAYEQYF. The CDR3 coding sequence is TGTGCCAGCAGCTTAGCGTACGTCCGGGACAGGGCGTACGAGCAGTACTTC. This rearrangement joins TRBV7-8 to TRBJ2-7; the match to TRBD1 covers 9 bases. Germline V lookup: CDR1 SGHVS, CDR2 FQNEAQ. The junction had 10 bases not matched to a gene; V was cut back by 0 bases and J by 4 bases. The CDR3 totals 17 residues.